This TCR beta chain comes out of a study of blood T cell repertoires in COVID-19. As for the study in general: Samples of COVID-19 (acute and convalescent) were obtained from the United States, Italy and Spain. T cells, B-cell-depleted T cells, or PBMCs supplied cDNA or gDNA.

Original processing methods: How many nucleated cells were present was estimated from reference gene primer amplification. Sequencing used immunoSEQ multiplex PCR; TCRdb keeps in-frame clones, though not all of them. D and trimming come from the DNA, and the V and J calls and clone size come from that table. The sample includes 45,000 to 65,000 clones, about nine tenths of them seen just once. The germline V gene has CDR1 SGHVS and CDR2 FQNEAQ. Trimming took 5 bases from V and 4 from J, leaving 13 bases between them. CDR3 length: 14 residues. The chain carries TRBV7-8 and TRBJ2-3; a weak D match, TRBD2 (6 bases). The sequencing sample was made of peripheral blood. This sequence originates from a man aged 45-65 years with active COVID-19. The CDR3 loop reads CASSLTIAADTQYF. The CDR3, as DNA: TGTGCCAGCAGCCTTACCATAGCGGCAGATACGCAGTATTTT.